This entry concerns a single T cell receptor beta chain. Its antigen is unidentified. These data belong to a study of T-cell reconstitution after alpha-beta-depleted transplantation in children. Study-wide points: Once a year had passed after transplant, T-cell counts and diversity came mostly from newly produced T cells.

Looked up from germline, CDR1 is DFQATT and CDR2 is SNEGSKA (reference sequence). V was cut by 3 bases and J by 5 bases, with 14 bases left in between. CDR3 length: 14 residues. Molecular barcoding with unique molecular identifiers was used for the TCRbeta library. TCRdb recomputed calls from the PCR reads with MiXCR, one row per CDR3 protein. The sample has roughly 570,000 distinct CDR3 sequences, over 20% seen once. The chain has TRBV20-1 and TRBJ2-1; D remains ambiguous. The receptor was isolated from a boy under three years old with Wiskott-Aldrich syndrome, due to receive a stem cell transplant. Sequenced material: PBMCs, taken before TCRalphabeta/CD19-depleted stem cell transplant. CDR3 sequence: CSASAYPVHNEQFF. The CDR3 nucleotides read TGCAGTGCTAGTGCGTACCCCGTGCACAATGAGCAGTTCTTC.